This T cell receptor beta chain stems from a study of blood T cell repertoires in COVID-19. Trimming took 0 bases from V and 3 from J; bases not matched to a gene: 4. The CDR3 sequence is 15 residues long. The V gene's germline CDR1 is GTSNPN and CDR2 SVGIG (reference sequence). Per the original methods: Estimation of nucleated cell counts relied on the amplification of reference gene primers. The method was immunoSEQ multiplex PCR; TCRdb's version includes in-frame clones alone and lacks a portion of them. V and J calls and clone size are given by that table; D and trimming were obtained from the DNA. Of around 93,000 clones detected, approximately 80% appear once; the ten largest clones hold about 10%.

The source of this sequence is a woman of 80 years or more with acute or convalescent COVID-19. The sequencing input was peripheral blood. The chain recombines TRBV30 with TRBJ1-2, with 10 bases matching TRBD1. The DNA of the CDR3 is TGTGCCTGGAGTGTTGACAGGGGGCACGACTATGGCTACACCTTC. Protein sequence: CAWSVDRGHDYGYTF.